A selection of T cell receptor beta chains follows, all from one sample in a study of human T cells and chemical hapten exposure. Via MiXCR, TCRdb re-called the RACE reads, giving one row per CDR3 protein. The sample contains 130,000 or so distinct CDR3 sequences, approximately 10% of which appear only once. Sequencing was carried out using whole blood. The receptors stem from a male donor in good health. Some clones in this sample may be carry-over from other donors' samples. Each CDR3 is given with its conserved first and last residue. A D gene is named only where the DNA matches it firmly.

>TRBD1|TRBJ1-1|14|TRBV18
CASSPRGGRTEAFF
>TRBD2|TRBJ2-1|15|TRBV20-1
CSAPSAGGTYNEQFF
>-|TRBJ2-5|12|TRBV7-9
CASLSWGETQYF
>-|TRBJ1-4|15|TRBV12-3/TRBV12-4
CASSLLAATNEKLFF
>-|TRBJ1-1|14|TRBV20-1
CSARDIGMNTEAFF
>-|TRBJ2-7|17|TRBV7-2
CASSPSLRAIYSYEQYF
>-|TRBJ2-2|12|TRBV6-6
CASSQGGGELFF
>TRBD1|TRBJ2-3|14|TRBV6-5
CASIDRGRADTQYF
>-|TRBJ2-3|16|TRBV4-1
CASSKTLHFYTDTQYF
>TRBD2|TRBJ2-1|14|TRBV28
CASSKREGREEQFF
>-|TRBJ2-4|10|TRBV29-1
CSAARDIQYF
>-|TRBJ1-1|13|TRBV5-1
CASSLERYTEAFF
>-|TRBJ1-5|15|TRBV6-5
CASSRGASSNQPQHF
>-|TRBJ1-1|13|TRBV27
CASSSHMNTEAFF
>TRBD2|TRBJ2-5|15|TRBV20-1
CSARGTSGGYETQYF
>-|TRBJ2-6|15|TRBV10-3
CAISEALSGANVLTF
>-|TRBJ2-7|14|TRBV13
CVKARASVYYEQYF
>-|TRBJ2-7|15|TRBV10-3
CAISSALDTSYEQYF
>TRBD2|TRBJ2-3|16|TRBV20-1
CSARAPSGVRTDTQYF
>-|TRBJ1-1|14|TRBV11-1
CASSFEQGRAEAFF
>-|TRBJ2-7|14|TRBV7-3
CASSFAGDSYEQYF
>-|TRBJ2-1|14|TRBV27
CASRITGAYNEQFF
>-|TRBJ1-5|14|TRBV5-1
CASSLNPDNQPQHF
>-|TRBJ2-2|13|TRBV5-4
CASSLEGTGELFF
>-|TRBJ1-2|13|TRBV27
CASRPGMGYGYTF